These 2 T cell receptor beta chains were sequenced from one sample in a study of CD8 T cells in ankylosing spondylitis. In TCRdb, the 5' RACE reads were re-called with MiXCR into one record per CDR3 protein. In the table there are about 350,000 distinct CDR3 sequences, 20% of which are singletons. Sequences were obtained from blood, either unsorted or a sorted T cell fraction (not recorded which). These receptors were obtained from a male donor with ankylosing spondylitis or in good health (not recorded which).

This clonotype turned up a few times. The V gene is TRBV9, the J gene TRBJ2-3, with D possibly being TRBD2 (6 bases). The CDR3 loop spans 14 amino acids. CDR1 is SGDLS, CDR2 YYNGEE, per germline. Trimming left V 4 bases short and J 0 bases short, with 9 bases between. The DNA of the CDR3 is TGTGCCAGCAGCAGGGCGGGGAGCACAGATACGCAGTATTTT. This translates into CASSRAGSTDTQYF. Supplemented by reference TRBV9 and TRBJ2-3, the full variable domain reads DSGVTQTPKHLITATGQRVTLRCSPRSGDLSVYWYQQSLDQGLQFLIQYYNGEERAKGNILERFSAQQFPDLHSELNLSSLELGDSALYFCASSRAGSTDTQYFGPGTRLTVL.

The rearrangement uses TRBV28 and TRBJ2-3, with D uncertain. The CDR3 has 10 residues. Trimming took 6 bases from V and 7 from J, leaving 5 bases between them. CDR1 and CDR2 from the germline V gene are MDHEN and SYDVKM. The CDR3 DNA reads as TGTGCCAGCAGCAAAAATACGCAGTATTTT. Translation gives CASSKNTQYF.